These 2 T cell receptor beta chains share one sample of origin, sequenced in a study of blood T cell repertoires in COVID-19 (TCRdb year 2020). The library was produced with the immunoSEQ multiplex PCR assay. What TCRdb holds here is the immuneACCESS table cut down to in-frame rearrangements. Part of the clones is not present; checked against another copy, under half of the missing clones reflect an unresolved V gene, and the others are unexplained. Present in this sample are roughly 230,000 clones, about 86% of which were seen just once. Jointly, the top ten make up around 4% of the sample. Material for sequencing was peripheral blood. The receptors here all came from a man aged 50 to 59 with active or convalescent COVID-19.

The gene calls are TRBV6-4 and TRBJ2-3, with TRBD2 as a possible D gene (5 bases). Germline CDR1 and CDR2: MRHNA and SNTAGT. Trimming took 0 bases from V and 2 from J, leaving 12 bases between them. The CDR3 totals 16 residues. CDR3 nucleotides: TGTGCCAGCAGTGACTCGGGCGGCGGGCACACAGATACGCAGTATTTT. Protein product: CASSDSGGGHTDTQYF.

This sequence joins TRBV7-9 and TRBJ2-5, with TRBD1 matching over 7 bases. Losses at the gene ends were 5 bases for V and 1 base for J; bases not matched to a gene: 7. CDR3 length: 15 residues. Germline-derived CDR1 and CDR2 are SEHNR and FQNEAQ (reference sequence). This CDR3 reads CASSTGTASQETQYF. The CDR3 nucleotides read TGTGCCAGCAGCACCGGGACAGCGTCCCAAGAGACCCAGTACTTC.